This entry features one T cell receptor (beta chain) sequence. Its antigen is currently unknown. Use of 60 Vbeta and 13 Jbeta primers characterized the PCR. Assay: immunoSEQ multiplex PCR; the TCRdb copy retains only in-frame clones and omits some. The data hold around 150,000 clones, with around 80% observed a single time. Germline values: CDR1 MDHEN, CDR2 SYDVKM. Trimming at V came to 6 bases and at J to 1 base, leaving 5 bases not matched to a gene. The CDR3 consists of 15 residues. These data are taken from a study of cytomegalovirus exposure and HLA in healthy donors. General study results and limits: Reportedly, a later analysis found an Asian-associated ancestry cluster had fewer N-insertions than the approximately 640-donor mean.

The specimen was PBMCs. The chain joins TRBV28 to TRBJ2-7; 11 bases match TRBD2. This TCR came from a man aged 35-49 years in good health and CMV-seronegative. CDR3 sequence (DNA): TGTGCCAGCAGCCCCACTAGCGGGAGTTCCTACGAGCAGTACTTC. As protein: CASSPTSGSSYEQYF.